This record concerns one T cell receptor (beta chain) sequence. What it binds is not known. This specimen comes from a study of T cell responses to AZD1222 COVID-19 vaccine. Study-level information: Samples with a second dose at about 4 or about 12 weeks were pooled together.

Study-wide results and caveats: Clonal diversity may have been underestimated, and the donors were mostly white British, with more females than males. CD4 TCRs covered the whole spike, strongest at regions 160-218 and 743-854. Among AZD1222 vaccinees, only 5 to 7 were seropositive at baseline.

The table came from immunoSEQ multiplex PCR; TCRdb's copy has only in-frame clones and leaves some out. The sample yields nearly 90,000 clones, approximately 85% seen once. Germline V gene data show CDR1 as SEHNR and CDR2 as FQNEAQ (reference sequence). The CDR3 spans 12 residues. V lost 5 bases and J 4 bases, leaving 6 bases between the germline ends. The source material was peripheral blood, sampled on day 0 of AZD1222 vaccination. The chain has TRBV7-9 and TRBJ1-5; D is unresolved. This receptor was identified in an adult in good health. The CDR3 spells CASSRQNQPQHF. The CDR3, as DNA: TGTGCCAGCAGCCGTCAGAATCAGCCCCAGCATTTT.